Listed below are T cell receptor beta chains from one sample, sequenced in a study of T cell repertoires in ileal Crohn's disease. TCRdb's table, derived via immunoSEQ multiplex PCR, lists solely in-frame clones and lacks some. Here the sample spans about 62,000 clones, roughly nine tenths being singletons. Source material: ileal tissue. The receptor source for this set is an adult with Crohn's disease. CDR3s include the opening cysteine and the closing phenylalanine or tryptophan. A D gene is named only where the DNA matches it firmly. The size of a clone is reported for some rows only, either as once, few or many, or as a class for expanded clones.

j_call: TRBJ2-5; d_call: TRBD2; v_call: TRBV28; cdr3_length: 15; clone_size: -; cdr3_nt: TGTGCCACCAAGGCGGCTAGCGGGATCCAAGAGACCCAGTACTTC; cdr3_aa: CATKAASGIQETQYF
j_call: TRBJ1-1; d_call: -; v_call: TRBV19; cdr3_length: 13; clone_size: -; cdr3_nt: TGTGCCAGTAGTATCGACGGAGGTACTGAAGCTTTCTTT; cdr3_aa: CASSIDGGTEAFF
j_call: TRBJ1-1; d_call: TRBD1; v_call: TRBV5-1; cdr3_length: 15; clone_size: -; cdr3_nt: TGCGCCAGCAGCTTGACCGGGACAGTGAACACTGAAGCTTTCTTT; cdr3_aa: CASSLTGTVNTEAFF
j_call: TRBJ1-1; d_call: TRBD1; v_call: TRBV29-1; cdr3_length: 11; clone_size: -; cdr3_nt: TGCAGCGGGGGACAGGGTAGTGAAGCTTTCTTT; cdr3_aa: CSGGQGSEAFF
j_call: TRBJ1-1; d_call: TRBD1; v_call: TRBV7-9; cdr3_length: 13; clone_size: -; cdr3_nt: TGTGCCAGCAGCACCCTGACAGGGTTCAAGGCTTTCTTT; cdr3_aa: CASSTLTGFKAFF
j_call: TRBJ2-7; d_call: -; v_call: TRBV7-2; cdr3_length: 15; clone_size: -; cdr3_nt: TGTGCCAGCAGCTTAGAGGCTAGATACAACTACGAGCAGTACTTC; cdr3_aa: CASSLEARYNYEQYF
j_call: TRBJ1-3; d_call: TRBD1; v_call: TRBV6-1; cdr3_length: 15; clone_size: -; cdr3_nt: TGTGCCAGCAGTGCCCAGGGGGCCGGGGGAAACACCATATATTTT; cdr3_aa: CASSAQGAGGNTIYF
j_call: TRBJ2-2; d_call: -; v_call: TRBV5-1; cdr3_length: 16; clone_size: -; cdr3_nt: TGCGCCAGCAGCTTGACCAGGGGCGAGTTCACCGGGGAGCTGTTTTTT; cdr3_aa: CASSLTRGEFTGELFF
j_call: TRBJ2-1; d_call: TRBD2; v_call: TRBV19; cdr3_length: 17; clone_size: -; cdr3_nt: TGTGCCAGTAGTAACCCGCTAACTAGCGGTGTCGGCAATGAGCAGTTCTTC; cdr3_aa: CASSNPLTSGVGNEQFF
j_call: TRBJ1-5; d_call: -; v_call: TRBV5-1; cdr3_length: 12; clone_size: -; cdr3_nt: TGCGCCAGCAGCTTGGAGGGGCAGCCCCAGCATTTT; cdr3_aa: CASSLEGQPQHF
j_call: TRBJ2-7; d_call: TRBD1; v_call: TRBV11-2; cdr3_length: 15; clone_size: -; cdr3_nt: TGTGCCAGCAGCTTAGTACCCGGGACAGAGTACGAGCAGTACTTC; cdr3_aa: CASSLVPGTEYEQYF
j_call: TRBJ1-5; d_call: -; v_call: TRBV10-3; cdr3_length: 17; clone_size: -; cdr3_nt: TGTGCCATCAGTGAACGTTGGTCAACAGGGCAGGATCAGCCCCAGCATTTT; cdr3_aa: CAISERWSTGQDQPQHF
j_call: TRBJ1-1; d_call: -; v_call: TRBV6-1; cdr3_length: 14; clone_size: -; cdr3_nt: TGTGCCAGCACGCCTTCTGTCCGGGGTCTCTTAGCTTTCTTT; cdr3_aa: CASTPSVRGLLAFF
j_call: TRBJ1-2; d_call: TRBD1; v_call: TRBV11-2; cdr3_length: 17; clone_size: -; cdr3_nt: TGTGCCAGCAGCTTAGATATGAGACAGGGTTCGGTGAGTGGCTACACCTTC; cdr3_aa: CASSLDMRQGSVSGYTF
j_call: TRBJ2-4; d_call: -; v_call: TRBV27; cdr3_length: 17; clone_size: -; cdr3_nt: TGTGCCAGCAGTCCGACGACAGTGCCTCTAGCCAAAAACATTCAGTACTTC; cdr3_aa: CASSPTTVPLAKNIQYF
j_call: TRBJ2-2; d_call: -; v_call: TRBV30; cdr3_length: 16; clone_size: -; cdr3_nt: TGTGCCTGGAGTGGGCTCACCCCCCGGCTAGGCGGGGAGCTGTTTTTT; cdr3_aa: CAWSGLTPRLGGELFF
j_call: TRBJ1-2; d_call: TRBD1; v_call: TRBV5-8; cdr3_length: 17; clone_size: -; cdr3_nt: TGTGCCAGCAGCTTGGTGGGCCTCCGGGACAGAGACTATGGCTACACCTTC; cdr3_aa: CASSLVGLRDRDYGYTF
j_call: TRBJ2-7; d_call: TRBD1; v_call: TRBV19; cdr3_length: 14; clone_size: -; cdr3_nt: TGTGCCAGTAGTAGGGACAGCAGCTCCTACGAGCAGTACTTC; cdr3_aa: CASSRDSSSYEQYF
j_call: TRBJ1-4; d_call: -; v_call: TRBV14; cdr3_length: 16; clone_size: -; cdr3_nt: TGTGCCAGCAGCCCCTACCGACACCCAACTAATGAAAAACTGTTTTTT; cdr3_aa: CASSPYRHPTNEKLFF
j_call: TRBJ1-5; d_call: -; v_call: TRBV2; cdr3_length: 13; clone_size: -; cdr3_nt: TGTGCCAGCAGCTTGAGGATGCCTCAGCCCCAGCATTTT; cdr3_aa: CASSLRMPQPQHF
j_call: TRBJ1-6; d_call: -; v_call: TRBV6-1; cdr3_length: 13; clone_size: -; cdr3_nt: TGTGCCAGCAGTGAGAAATCCTTCGGGTCCCTCCACTTT; cdr3_aa: CASSEKSFGSLHF
j_call: TRBJ2-7; d_call: TRBD2; v_call: TRBV7-2; cdr3_length: 15; clone_size: -; cdr3_nt: TGTGCCAGCAGCTCCCGGACTAGCGGAGACTACGAGCAGTACTTC; cdr3_aa: CASSSRTSGDYEQYF
j_call: TRBJ1-5; d_call: -; v_call: TRBV10-3; cdr3_length: 13; clone_size: -; cdr3_nt: TGTGCCATCGGCCCCGGGGTTCATCAGCCCCAGCATTTT; cdr3_aa: CAIGPGVHQPQHF
j_call: TRBJ2-2; d_call: TRBD2; v_call: TRBV4-3; cdr3_length: 16; clone_size: -; cdr3_nt: TGCGCCAGCAGCCCCGGGGGTAGCGGGCGGTCCGGGGAGCTGTTTTTT; cdr3_aa: CASSPGGSGRSGELFF
j_call: TRBJ2-5; d_call: -; v_call: TRBV6-1; cdr3_length: 15; clone_size: -; cdr3_nt: TGTGCCAGCAGTGAAATGCAGGGGCTAAGGGAGACCCAGTACTTC; cdr3_aa: CASSEMQGLRETQYF
j_call: TRBJ2-7; d_call: -; v_call: TRBV13; cdr3_length: 14; clone_size: -; cdr3_nt: TGTGCCAGCAGCTTAAGTGGAGGAACCTACGAGCAGTACTTC; cdr3_aa: CASSLSGGTYEQYF
j_call: TRBJ2-1; d_call: -; v_call: TRBV12-5; cdr3_length: 13; clone_size: -; cdr3_nt: TGTGCTAGTGGTTTGGGACAGGTAACTGAGCAGTTCTTC; cdr3_aa: CASGLGQVTEQFF
j_call: TRBJ2-7; d_call: -; v_call: TRBV5-5; cdr3_length: 14; clone_size: -; cdr3_nt: TGTGCCAGCATACGAACAGGGTCGGCGGACGAGCAGTACTTC; cdr3_aa: CASIRTGSADEQYF
j_call: TRBJ1-1; d_call: -; v_call: TRBV7-2; cdr3_length: 15; clone_size: -; cdr3_nt: TGTGCCAGCAGCTTAGTCGTAGGGGGGAACACTGAAGCTTTCTTT; cdr3_aa: CASSLVVGGNTEAFF
j_call: TRBJ2-7; d_call: -; v_call: TRBV6-5; cdr3_length: 14; clone_size: -; cdr3_nt: TGTGCCAGCAGCCCCCAAGCGGTTAGTTACGAGCAGTACTTC; cdr3_aa: CASSPQAVSYEQYF
j_call: TRBJ2-5; d_call: TRBD2; v_call: TRBV9; cdr3_length: 18; clone_size: -; cdr3_nt: TGTGCCAGCAGCGTAGGACGTGCTAGCGGATCGATCCAAGAGACCCAGTACTTC; cdr3_aa: CASSVGRASGSIQETQYF
j_call: TRBJ1-4; d_call: -; v_call: TRBV30; cdr3_length: 14; clone_size: -; cdr3_nt: TGTGCCTGGAGTGTACCAGGTCTTAATGAAAAACTGTTTTTT; cdr3_aa: CAWSVPGLNEKLFF
j_call: TRBJ2-5; d_call: -; v_call: TRBV7-9; cdr3_length: 14; clone_size: -; cdr3_nt: TGTGCCAGCAGCCACGGGAGTACCCGAGAGACCCAGTACTTC; cdr3_aa: CASSHGSTRETQYF
j_call: TRBJ1-2; d_call: -; v_call: TRBV5-4; cdr3_length: 14; clone_size: -; cdr3_nt: TGTGCCAGTTCGCTGGACAGTACGGCCGGAGGCTACACCTTC; cdr3_aa: CASSLDSTAGGYTF
j_call: TRBJ2-1; d_call: TRBD2; v_call: TRBV5-6; cdr3_length: 17; clone_size: -; cdr3_nt: TGTGCCAGCAGCTTGTTTGCGGGAGACAGCTCCTACAATGAGCAGTTCTTC; cdr3_aa: CASSLFAGDSSYNEQFF
j_call: TRBJ2-3; d_call: -; v_call: TRBV5-8; cdr3_length: 11; clone_size: -; cdr3_nt: TGTGCCAGCAGATCTTTTGATACGCAGTATTTT; cdr3_aa: CASRSFDTQYF
j_call: TRBJ2-1; d_call: TRBD2; v_call: TRBV19; cdr3_length: 15; clone_size: -; cdr3_nt: TGTGCCAGTAGTTCAACTAGCGGGAGCTATGATGAGCAGTTCTTC; cdr3_aa: CASSSTSGSYDEQFF
j_call: TRBJ1-1; d_call: TRBD1; v_call: TRBV29-1; cdr3_length: 13; clone_size: -; cdr3_nt: TGCAGCGTTGAATCGACAGGGATGGCTGAAGCTTTCTTT; cdr3_aa: CSVESTGMAEAFF
j_call: TRBJ1-1; d_call: -; v_call: TRBV12-5; cdr3_length: 15; clone_size: -; cdr3_nt: TGTGCTAGTGGCAGTCCAGGGTACATGAACACTGAAGCTTTCTTT; cdr3_aa: CASGSPGYMNTEAFF
j_call: TRBJ2-2; d_call: -; v_call: TRBV7-2; cdr3_length: 12; clone_size: -; cdr3_nt: TGTGCCAGCAGCCCCAGGTCCGGGGAGCTGTTTTTT; cdr3_aa: CASSPRSGELFF
j_call: TRBJ2-3; d_call: TRBD2; v_call: TRBV25-1; cdr3_length: 16; clone_size: -; cdr3_nt: TGTGCCAGCAGTGAATTGAGCGGGGGGGCCCAAGATACGCAGTATTTT; cdr3_aa: CASSELSGGAQDTQYF
j_call: TRBJ2-3; d_call: -; v_call: TRBV5-1; cdr3_length: 12; clone_size: -; cdr3_nt: TGCGCCAGCAGCTTGTACGGAGATACGCAGTATTTT; cdr3_aa: CASSLYGDTQYF
j_call: TRBJ1-1; d_call: TRBD1; v_call: TRBV5-4; cdr3_length: 18; clone_size: -; cdr3_nt: TGTGCCAGCAGCAACCCCCGGGCAGGGGGTTTAGTGAGCACTGAAGCTTTCTTT; cdr3_aa: CASSNPRAGGLVSTEAFF
j_call: TRBJ1-4; d_call: -; v_call: TRBV6-1; cdr3_length: 15; clone_size: once; cdr3_nt: TGTGCCAGCAGTGGATACAGCCACTCCTTGGAAAAACTGTTTTTT; cdr3_aa: CASSGYSHSLEKLFF
j_call: TRBJ2-7; d_call: TRBD2; v_call: TRBV5-6; cdr3_length: 17; clone_size: -; cdr3_nt: TGTGCCAGCAGCTTGGCAGTGACTAGCGGGAGCTCCTACGAGCAGTACTTC; cdr3_aa: CASSLAVTSGSSYEQYF
j_call: TRBJ1-1; d_call: -; v_call: TRBV5-1; cdr3_length: 14; clone_size: -; cdr3_nt: TGCGCCAGCAGCTTGACAGGACCTAACACTGAAGCTTTCTTT; cdr3_aa: CASSLTGPNTEAFF
j_call: TRBJ2-3; d_call: TRBD1; v_call: TRBV10-3; cdr3_length: 14; clone_size: -; cdr3_nt: TGTGCCACAGGGACAGGAACTAGCACAGATACGCAGTATTTT; cdr3_aa: CATGTGTSTDTQYF
j_call: TRBJ1-2; d_call: -; v_call: TRBV7-9; cdr3_length: 15; clone_size: once; cdr3_nt: TGTGCCAGCAGCTTAGGTGGGGCAGAGTTCTATGGCTACACCTTC; cdr3_aa: CASSLGGAEFYGYTF
j_call: TRBJ1-4; d_call: -; v_call: TRBV19; cdr3_length: 16; clone_size: -; cdr3_nt: TGTGCCAGTAGTATAGATCTATCACCGCGGGGTGAAAAACTGTTTTTT; cdr3_aa: CASSIDLSPRGEKLFF